This T cell receptor (delta chain) was sequenced in a study of γδ T cells in repeated Plasmodium falciparum infection. About the research overall: Malian repertoires were sampled cross-sectionally without transmission and longitudinally through febrile malaria.

Gammadelta T cells were flow-sorted from PBMC into Vgamma9/Vdelta2+ and Vdelta2-negative populations for bulk analysis. In regard to this clone: The antigen is not known. The protein given by TCRdb reflects a much larger clone and differs at residue 5 from this DNA's translation, likely from a read error; the protein shown is the DNA's translation.

Points from the study as a whole: Vgamma9/Vdelta2+ repertoires stayed stably polyclonal over time and infection. Donors in Mali lived in a small rural village, largely one ethnic group.

Germline CDR1 reads TSWWSYY; CDR2 reads QGS. Trimming took 4 bases from V and 0 from J; bases not matched to a gene: 19. The length of the CDR3 is 22 residues. Sequencing covered both gamma and delta TCR chains per sample. TCRdb reprocessed the multiplex PCR reads using CATT. The sample contains around 46,000 delta-chain clones, about 1.9% of which appear only once. This sequence joins TRDV1 and TRDJ2; TRDD3 matches at 11 bases. No J gene is reported in TCRdb; it was inferred here by comparing the DNA with germline. The origin of this receptor is a pool of human donors (malaria-infected and uninfected, not separated). The sample consisted of gamma-delta T cells from blood. Here the CDR3 reads CALGGPFLLYWGIGPLTAQLFF. The CDR3 region has the DNA TGTGCTCTTGGGGGACCCTTCCTTTTGTACTGGGGGATAGGGCCTTTGACAGCACAACTCTTCTTT.